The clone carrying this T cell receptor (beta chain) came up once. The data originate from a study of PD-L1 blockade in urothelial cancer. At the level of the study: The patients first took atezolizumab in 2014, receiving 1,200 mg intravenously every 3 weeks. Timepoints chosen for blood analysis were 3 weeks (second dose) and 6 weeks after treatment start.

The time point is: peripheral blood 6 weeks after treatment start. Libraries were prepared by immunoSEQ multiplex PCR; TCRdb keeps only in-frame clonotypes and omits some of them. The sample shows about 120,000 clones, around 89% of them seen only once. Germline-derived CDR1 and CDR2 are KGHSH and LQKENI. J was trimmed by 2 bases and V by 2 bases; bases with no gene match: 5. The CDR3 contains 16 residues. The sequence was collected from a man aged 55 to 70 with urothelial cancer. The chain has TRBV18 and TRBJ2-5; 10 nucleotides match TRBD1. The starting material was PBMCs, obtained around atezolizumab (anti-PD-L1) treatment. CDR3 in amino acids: CASSPETGGLQETQYF. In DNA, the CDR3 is TGTGCCAGCTCACCAGAGACAGGGGGCCTTCAAGAGACCCAGTACTTC.